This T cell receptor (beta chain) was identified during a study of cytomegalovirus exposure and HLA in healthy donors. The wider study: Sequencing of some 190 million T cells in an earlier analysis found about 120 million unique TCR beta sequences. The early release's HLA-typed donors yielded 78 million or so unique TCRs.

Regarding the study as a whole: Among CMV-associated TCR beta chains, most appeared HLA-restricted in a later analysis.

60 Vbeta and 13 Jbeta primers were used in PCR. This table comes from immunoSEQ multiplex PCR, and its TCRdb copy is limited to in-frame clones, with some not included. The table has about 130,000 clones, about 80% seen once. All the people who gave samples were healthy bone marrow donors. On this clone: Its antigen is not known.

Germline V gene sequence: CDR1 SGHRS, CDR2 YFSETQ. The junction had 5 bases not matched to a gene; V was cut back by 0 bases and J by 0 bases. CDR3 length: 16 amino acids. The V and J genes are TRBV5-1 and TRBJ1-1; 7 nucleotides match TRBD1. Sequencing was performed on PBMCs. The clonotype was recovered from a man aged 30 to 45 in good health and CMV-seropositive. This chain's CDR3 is CASSLAQGRVNTEAFF. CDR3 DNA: TGCGCCAGCAGCTTGGCACAGGGGCGCGTGAACACTGAAGCTTTCTTT.